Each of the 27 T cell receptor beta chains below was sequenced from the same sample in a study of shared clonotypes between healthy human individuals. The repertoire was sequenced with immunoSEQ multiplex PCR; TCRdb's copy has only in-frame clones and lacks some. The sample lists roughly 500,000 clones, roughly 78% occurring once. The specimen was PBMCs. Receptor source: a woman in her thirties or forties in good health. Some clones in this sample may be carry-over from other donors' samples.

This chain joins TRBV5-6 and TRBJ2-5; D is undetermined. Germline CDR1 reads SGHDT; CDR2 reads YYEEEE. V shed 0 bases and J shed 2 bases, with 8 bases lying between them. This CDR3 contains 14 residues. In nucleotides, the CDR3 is TGTGCCAGCAGCTTGGGAGGTTTACAAGAGACCCAGTACTTC. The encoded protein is CASSLGGLQETQYF.

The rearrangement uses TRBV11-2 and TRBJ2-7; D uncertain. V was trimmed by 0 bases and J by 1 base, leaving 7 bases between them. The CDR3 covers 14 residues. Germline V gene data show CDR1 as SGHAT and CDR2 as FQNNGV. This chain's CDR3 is CASSLDGPSYEQYF. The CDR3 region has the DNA TGTGCCAGCAGCTTAGACGGCCCATCCTACGAGCAGTACTTC.

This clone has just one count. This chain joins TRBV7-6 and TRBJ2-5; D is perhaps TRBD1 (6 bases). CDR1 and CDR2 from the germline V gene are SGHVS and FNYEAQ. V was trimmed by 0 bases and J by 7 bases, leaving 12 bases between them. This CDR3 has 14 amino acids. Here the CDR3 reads CASSLAPATGTQYF. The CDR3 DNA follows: TGTGCCAGCAGCTTAGCGCCTGCGACAGGGACCCAGTACTTC.

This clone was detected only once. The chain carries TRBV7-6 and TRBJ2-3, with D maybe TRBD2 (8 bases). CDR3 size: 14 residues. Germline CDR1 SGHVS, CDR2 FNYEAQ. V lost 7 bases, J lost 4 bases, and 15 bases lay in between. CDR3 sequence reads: CASTGGGQPDTQYF. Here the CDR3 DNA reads TGTGCCAGCACGGGAGGGGGCCAACCAGATACGCAGTATTTT. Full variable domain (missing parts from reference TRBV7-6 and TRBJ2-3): GAGVSQSPRYKVTKRGQDVALRCDPISGHVSLYWYRQALGQGPEFLTYFNYEAQQDKSGLPNDRFSAERPEGSISTLTIQRTEQRDSAMYRCASTGGGQPDTQYFGPGTRLTVL.

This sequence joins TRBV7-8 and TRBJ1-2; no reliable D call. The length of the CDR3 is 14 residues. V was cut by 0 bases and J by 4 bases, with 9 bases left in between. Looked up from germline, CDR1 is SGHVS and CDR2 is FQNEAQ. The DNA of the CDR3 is TGTGCCAGCAGCTTAGCGCAGACGGGCTATGGCTACACCTTC. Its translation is CASSLAQTGYGYTF.

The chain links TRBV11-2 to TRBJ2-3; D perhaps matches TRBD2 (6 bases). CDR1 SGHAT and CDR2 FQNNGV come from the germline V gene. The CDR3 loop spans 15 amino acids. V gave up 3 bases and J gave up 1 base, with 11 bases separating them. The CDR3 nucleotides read TGTGCCAGCAGCTTGCGGGACTTACGCACAGATACGCAGTATTTT. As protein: CASSLRDLRTDTQYF.

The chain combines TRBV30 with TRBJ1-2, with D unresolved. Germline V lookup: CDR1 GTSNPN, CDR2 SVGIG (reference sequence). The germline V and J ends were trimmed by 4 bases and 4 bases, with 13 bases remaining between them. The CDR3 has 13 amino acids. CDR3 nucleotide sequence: TGTGCCTGGACTCCTTCGGACCTCTATGGCTACACCTTC. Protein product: CAWTPSDLYGYTF.

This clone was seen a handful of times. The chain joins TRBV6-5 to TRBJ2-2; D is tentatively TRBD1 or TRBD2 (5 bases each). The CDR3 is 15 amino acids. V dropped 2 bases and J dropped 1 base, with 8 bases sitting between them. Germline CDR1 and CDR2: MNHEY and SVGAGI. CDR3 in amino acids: CASSYGTENTGELFF. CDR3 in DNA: TGTGCCAGCAGTTACGGGACGGAGAACACCGGGGAGCTGTTTTTT.

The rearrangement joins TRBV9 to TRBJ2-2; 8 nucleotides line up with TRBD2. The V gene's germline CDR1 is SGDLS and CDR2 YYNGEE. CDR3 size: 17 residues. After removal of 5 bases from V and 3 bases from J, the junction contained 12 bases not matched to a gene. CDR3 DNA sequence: TGTGCCAGCAGTACCCCTCGGGGACTAGGCTACACCGGGGAGCTGTTTTTT. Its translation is CASSTPRGLGYTGELFF.

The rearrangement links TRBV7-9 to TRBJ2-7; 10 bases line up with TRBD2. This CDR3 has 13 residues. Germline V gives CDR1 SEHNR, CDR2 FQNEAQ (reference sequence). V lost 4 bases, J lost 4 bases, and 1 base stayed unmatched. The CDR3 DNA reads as TGTGCCAGCAGCTCTAGCGGGAGTTACGAGCAGTACTTC. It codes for CASSSSGSYEQYF.

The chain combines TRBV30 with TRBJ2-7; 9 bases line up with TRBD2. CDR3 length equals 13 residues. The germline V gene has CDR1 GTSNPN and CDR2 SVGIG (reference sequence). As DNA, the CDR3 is TGTGCAATTAGCGGGAGCTACAGGGACGAGCAGTACTTC. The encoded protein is CAISGSYRDEQYF.

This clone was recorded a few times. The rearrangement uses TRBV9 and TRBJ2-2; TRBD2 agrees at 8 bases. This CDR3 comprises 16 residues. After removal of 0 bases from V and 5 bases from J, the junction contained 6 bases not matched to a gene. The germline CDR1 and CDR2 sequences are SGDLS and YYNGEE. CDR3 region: CASSVGSGSGTGELFF. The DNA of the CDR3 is TGTGCCAGCAGCGTAGGGAGCGGGAGCGGGACCGGGGAGCTGTTTTTT.

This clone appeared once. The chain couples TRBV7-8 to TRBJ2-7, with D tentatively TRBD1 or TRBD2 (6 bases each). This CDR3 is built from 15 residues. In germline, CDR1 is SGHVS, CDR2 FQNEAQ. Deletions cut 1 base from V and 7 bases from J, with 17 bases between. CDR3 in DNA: TGTGCCAGCAGCTTAGTTGGGGGGCCGGGGTTGGAGCAGTACTTC. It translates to CASSLVGGPGLEQYF.

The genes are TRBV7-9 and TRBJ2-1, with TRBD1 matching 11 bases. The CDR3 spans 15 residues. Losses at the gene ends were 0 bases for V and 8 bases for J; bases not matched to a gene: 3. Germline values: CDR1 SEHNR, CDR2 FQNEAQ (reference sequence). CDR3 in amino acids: CASSLAGQGADEQFF. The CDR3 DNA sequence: TGTGCCAGCAGCTTAGCCGGACAGGGGGCAGATGAGCAGTTCTTC.

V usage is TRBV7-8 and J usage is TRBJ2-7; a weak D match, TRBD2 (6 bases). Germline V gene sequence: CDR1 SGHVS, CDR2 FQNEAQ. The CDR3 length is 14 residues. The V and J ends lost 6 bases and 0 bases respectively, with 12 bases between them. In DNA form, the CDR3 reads TGTGCCAGCAGTAAGGACTACAACTCCTACGAGCAGTACTTC. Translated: CASSKDYNSYEQYF.

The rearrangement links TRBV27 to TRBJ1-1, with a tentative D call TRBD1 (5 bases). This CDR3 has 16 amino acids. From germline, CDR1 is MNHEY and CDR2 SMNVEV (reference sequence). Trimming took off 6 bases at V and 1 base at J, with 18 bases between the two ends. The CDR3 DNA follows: TGTGCCAGCAGGTTGCTTAAGGGGCCAAAGAACACTGAAGCTTTCTTT. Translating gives CASRLLKGPKNTEAFF.

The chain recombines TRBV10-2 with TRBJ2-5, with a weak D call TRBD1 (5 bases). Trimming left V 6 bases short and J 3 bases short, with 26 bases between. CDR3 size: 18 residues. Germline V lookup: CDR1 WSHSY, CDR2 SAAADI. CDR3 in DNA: TGCGCCAGCAGCGCAGGTAGCCCCTTCCGGCTAGGGGAAGAGACCCAGTACTTC. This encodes CASSAGSPFRLGEETQYF.

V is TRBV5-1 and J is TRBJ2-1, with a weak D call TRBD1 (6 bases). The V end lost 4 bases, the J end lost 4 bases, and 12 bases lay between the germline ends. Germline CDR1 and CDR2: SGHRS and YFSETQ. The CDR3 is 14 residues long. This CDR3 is CASSLRTAYNEQFF. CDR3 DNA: TGCGCCAGCAGCCTTCGGACAGCGTACAATGAGCAGTTCTTC.

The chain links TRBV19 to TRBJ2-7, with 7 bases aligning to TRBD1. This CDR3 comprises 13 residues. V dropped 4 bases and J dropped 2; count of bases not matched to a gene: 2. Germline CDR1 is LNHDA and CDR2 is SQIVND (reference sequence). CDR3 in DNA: TGTGCCAGTAGTAGGACAGGAGCCTACGAGCAGTACTTC. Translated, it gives CASSRTGAYEQYF.

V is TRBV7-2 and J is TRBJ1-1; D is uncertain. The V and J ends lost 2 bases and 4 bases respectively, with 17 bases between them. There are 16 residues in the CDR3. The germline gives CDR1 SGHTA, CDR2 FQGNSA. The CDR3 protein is CASSLNPTGRGTEAFF. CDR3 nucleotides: TGTGCCAGCAGCTTAAATCCTACGGGTCGGGGCACTGAAGCTTTCTTT.

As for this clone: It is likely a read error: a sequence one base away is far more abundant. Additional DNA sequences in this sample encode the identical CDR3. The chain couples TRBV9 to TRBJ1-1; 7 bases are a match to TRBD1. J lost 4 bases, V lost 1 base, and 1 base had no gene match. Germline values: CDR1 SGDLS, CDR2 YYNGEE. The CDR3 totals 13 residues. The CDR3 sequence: CASSVSGGTEAFF. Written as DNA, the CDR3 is TGTGCCAGCAGCGTATCAGGGGGCACTGAAGCTTTCTTT.

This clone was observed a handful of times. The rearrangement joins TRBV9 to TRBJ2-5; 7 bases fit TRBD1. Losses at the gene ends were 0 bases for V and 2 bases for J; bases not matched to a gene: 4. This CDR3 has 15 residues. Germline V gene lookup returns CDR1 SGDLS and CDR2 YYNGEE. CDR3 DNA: TGTGCCAGCAGCGTAGAGGGGGCCCGACAAGAGACCCAGTACTTC. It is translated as CASSVEGARQETQYF. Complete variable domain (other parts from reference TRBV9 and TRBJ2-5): DSGVTQTPKHLITATGQRVTLRCSPRSGDLSVYWYQQSLDQGLQFLIQYYNGEERAKGNILERFSAQQFPDLHSELNLSSLELGDSALYFCASSVEGARQETQYFGPGTRLLVL.

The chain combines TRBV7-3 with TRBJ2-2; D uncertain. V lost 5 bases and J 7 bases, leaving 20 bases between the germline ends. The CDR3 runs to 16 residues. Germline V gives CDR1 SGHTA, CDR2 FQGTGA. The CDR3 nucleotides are TGTGCCAGCAGCCCTAGGGCAGCCGTGGATAGCGGGGAGCTGTTTTTT. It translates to CASSPRAAVDSGELFF. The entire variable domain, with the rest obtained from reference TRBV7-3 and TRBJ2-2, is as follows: GAGVSQTPSNKVTEKGKYVELRCDPISGHTALYWYRQSLGQGPEFLIYFQGTGAADDSGLPNDRFFAVRPEGSVSTLKIQRTERGDSAVYLCASSPRAAVDSGELFFGEGSRLTVL.

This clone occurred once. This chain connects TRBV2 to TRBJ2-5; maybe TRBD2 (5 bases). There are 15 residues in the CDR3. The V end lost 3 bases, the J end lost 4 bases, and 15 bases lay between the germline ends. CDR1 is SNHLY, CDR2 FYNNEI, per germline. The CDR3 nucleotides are TGTGCCAGCAGTGATGGGCCTCCAGGAGGAGAGACCCAGTACTTC. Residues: CASSDGPPGGETQYF. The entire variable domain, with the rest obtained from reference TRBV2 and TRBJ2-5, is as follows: EPEVTQTPSHQVTQMGQEVILRCVPISNHLYFYWYRQILGQKVEFLVSFYNNEISEKSEIFDDQFSVERPDGSNFTLKIRSTKLEDSAMYFCASSDGPPGGETQYFGPGTRLLVL.

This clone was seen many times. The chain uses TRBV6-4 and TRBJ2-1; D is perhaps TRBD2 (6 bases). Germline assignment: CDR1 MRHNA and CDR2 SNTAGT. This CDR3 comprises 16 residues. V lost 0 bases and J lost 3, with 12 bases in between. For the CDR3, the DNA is TGTGCCAGCAGTGACTCGGATAGCGGAGACTACAATGAGCAGTTCTTC. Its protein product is CASSDSDSGDYNEQFF.

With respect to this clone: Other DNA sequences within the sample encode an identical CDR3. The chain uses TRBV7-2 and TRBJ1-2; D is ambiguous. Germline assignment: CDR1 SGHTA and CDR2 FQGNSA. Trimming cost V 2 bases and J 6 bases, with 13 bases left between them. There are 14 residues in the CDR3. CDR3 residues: CASSLTSQNHGYTF. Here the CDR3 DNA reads TGTGCCAGCAGCTTAACGTCACAGAATCATGGCTACACCTTC.

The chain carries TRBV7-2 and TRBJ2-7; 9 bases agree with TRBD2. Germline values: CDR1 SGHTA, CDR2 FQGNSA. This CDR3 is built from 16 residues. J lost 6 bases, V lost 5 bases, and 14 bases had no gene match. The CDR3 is CASSPARGLAGFEQYF. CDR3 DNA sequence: TGTGCCAGCAGCCCCGCGAGGGGACTAGCAGGATTCGAGCAGTACTTC.